These 32 T cell receptor beta chains share one sample of origin, sequenced in a study of blood T cell repertoires in COVID-19. Sequencing used immunoSEQ multiplex PCR; TCRdb keeps in-frame clones, though not all of them. The profile shows 140,000 or so clones, 70% to 90% of them singletons. The specimen was peripheral blood. The receptors here all came from a human donor with acute or convalescent COVID-19. The donor label of this sample is uncertain.

Only a few counts were recorded for this clone. The DNA for the CDR3 is TGTGCCAGCAGTACAGGGAACTATGGCTACACCTTC. This gives the protein CASSTGNYGYTF. V is TRBV6-5 and J is TRBJ1-2, with D possibly TRBD1 on 6 matching bases. The germline V gene has CDR1 MNHEY and CDR2 SVGAGI. The CDR3 runs to 12 residues. V lost 5 bases, J lost 2 bases, and 6 bases lay in between.

The genes are TRBV9 and TRBJ2-3; 10 bases fit TRBD1. Trimming removed 7 bases from V and 6 bases from J; junction bases left unmatched: 11. CDR3 size: 15 residues. Germline V lookup: CDR1 SGDLS, CDR2 YYNGEE. The CDR3 spells CASGSTGTGADTQYF. The CDR3 DNA is TGTGCCAGCGGATCCACCGGGACAGGGGCGGATACGCAGTATTTT.

This sequence joins TRBV3-1 (or the pseudogene TRBV3-2) and TRBJ1-2, with 11 positions matching TRBD1. Per the germline V gene, CDR1 is LGHDT and CDR2 is YNNKEL (reference sequence). The CDR3 contains 14 residues. V lost 2 bases and J lost 8; bases outside the gene matches: 4. CDR3 sequence (DNA): TGTGCCAGCAGCCAAAAGGGACAGGGGGACGGCTACACCTTC. Its protein product is CASSQKGQGDGYTF.

The chain has TRBV6-5 and TRBJ1-2; the match to TRBD1 covers 8 bases. Germline V gene lookup returns CDR1 MNHEY and CDR2 SVGAGI. The trim removed 2 bases at V and 2 bases at J, leaving 4 bases unmatched. This CDR3 contains 15 residues. As DNA, the CDR3 is TGTGCCAGCAGTTACAGGGCAGGGGGCAACTATGGCTACACCTTC. As protein: CASSYRAGGNYGYTF.

The rearrangement uses TRBV5-4 and TRBJ2-2; 10 positions match TRBD2. The CDR3 contains 16 residues. The ends lost 6 bases at V and 2 bases at J; junction bases unmatched: 7. Germline V gene lookup returns CDR1 SGHNT and CDR2 YYREEE (reference sequence). For the CDR3, the DNA is TGTGCCAGCAACCTGTGGACTAGCGGTAACACCGGGGAGCTGTTTTTT. It encodes CASNLWTSGNTGELFF. The variable domain in full, with the rest retrieved from reference TRBV5-4 and TRBJ2-2, is ETGVTQSPTHLIKTRGQQVTLRCSSQSGHNTVSWYQQALGQGPQFIFQYYREEENGRGNFPPRFSGLQFPNYSSELNVNALELDDSALYLCASNLWTSGNTGELFFGEGSRLTVL.

V gene TRBV7-2 combines with J gene TRBJ1-3, with TRBD1 identical over 9 bases. CDR1 is SGHTA and CDR2 is FQGNSA in the germline V gene. The CDR3 runs to 16 residues. Trimming removed 5 bases from V and 5 bases from J; junction bases left unmatched: 10. The CDR3 coding sequence is TGTGCCAGCAGCCACGAGTCGGACAGGGGAAGAAACACCATATATTTT. Its translation: CASSHESDRGRNTIYF. The full variable domain, in which reference TRBV7-2 and TRBJ1-3 provide the parts outside the CDR3, is GAGVSQSPSNKVTEKGKDVELRCDPISGHTALYWYRQSLGQGLEFLIYFQGNSAPDKSGLPSDRFSAERTGGSVSTLTIQRTQQEDSAVYLCASSHESDRGRNTIYFGEGSWLTVV.

CDR3 residues: CASSSRGRTGELFF. DNA of the CDR3: TGTGCCAGCAGTTCGCGGGGGAGGACCGGGGAGCTGTTTTTT. The rearrangement joins TRBV6-2 or TRBV6-3 to TRBJ2-2; 7 positions agree with TRBD2. Germline lookup yields CDR1 MNHEY and CDR2 SVGEGT. The CDR3 spans 14 residues. Trimming cost V 4 bases and J 5 bases; bases outside gene matches: 4.

V and J are TRBV7-9 and TRBJ2-3; 7 nucleotides line up with TRBD1. This CDR3 has 16 amino acids. J gave up 0 bases and V 8 bases, and 11 bases lay outside the gene matches. Germline-derived CDR1 and CDR2 are SEHNR and FQNEAQ (reference sequence). CDR3 loop: CASGKARQGSTDTQYF. CDR3 bases: TGTGCCAGCGGCAAAGCCCGACAGGGTAGCACAGATACGCAGTATTTT.

As to this clone: Other nucleotide sequences in the sample specify the same CDR3. The chain has TRBV9 and TRBJ2-3, with 9 bases identical to TRBD2. Germline lookup yields CDR1 SGDLS and CDR2 YYNGEE. After removal of 0 bases from V and 0 bases from J, the junction contained 5 bases not matched to a gene. The CDR3 loop spans 17 amino acids. Here the CDR3 reads CASSVGLAGASTDTQYF. The CDR3 DNA is TGTGCCAGCAGCGTAGGGTTAGCGGGGGCAAGCACAGATACGCAGTATTTT.

V usage is TRBV4-3 and J usage is TRBJ1-5; D unresolved. There are 15 residues in the CDR3. The ends were cut back, 0 bases at V and 6 bases at J, with 12 bases in the middle. Looked up from germline, CDR1 is LGHNA and CDR2 is YSLEER. The CDR3 coding sequence is TGCGCCAGCAGCCAAGATAACCTTAACAGTCAGCCCCAGCATTTT. Protein product: CASSQDNLNSQPQHF.

V and J are TRBV7-2 and TRBJ1-3; no clear D. Germline loops: CDR1 SGHTA, CDR2 FQGNSA. The CDR3 is 13 residues long. Trimming removed 5 bases from V and 0 bases from J, with 5 bases in between. The CDR3 here is CASSILSGNTIYF. The CDR3, as DNA: TGTGCCAGCAGCATCCTCTCTGGAAACACCATATATTTT.

The CDR3 loop reads CASSNLPLAAEQFF. In DNA form, the CDR3 reads TGTGCCAGCAGTAACCTACCACTAGCGGCCGAGCAGTTCTTC. This chain uses TRBV6-5 with TRBJ2-1, with 8 nucleotides matching TRBD2. Germline V gene sequence: CDR1 MNHEY, CDR2 SVGAGI. The CDR3 is made up of 14 amino acids. Trimming removed 5 bases from V and 10 bases from J; junction bases left unmatched: 10.

In regard to this clone: The CDR3 carries no conserved terminal phenylalanine or tryptophan, so it likely arises from a read error. The DNA is left out, because the CDR3 cannot be placed on it with certainty; the CDR3 is given as TCRdb lists it. The V gene is TRBV5-1, the J gene TRBJ1-3. A total of 12 residues make up the CDR3, ends included. The germline gives CDR1 SGHRS, CDR2 YFSETQ. CDR3 sequence reads: CASSFAIYLHPG.

This clone was recorded a few times. V is TRBV2 and J is TRBJ2-2; TRBD2 agrees at 8 bases. J was trimmed by 6 bases and V by 5 bases; bases with no gene match: 5. Germline V CDR1 and CDR2: SNHLY, FYNNEI. The CDR3 runs 14 residues. CDR3: CASSPFSGAGELFF. Written as DNA, the CDR3 is TGTGCCAGCAGTCCTTTTAGCGGGGCCGGGGAGCTGTTTTTT.

The chain couples TRBV14 to TRBJ2-5, with 8 positions matching TRBD1. The CDR3 totals 16 residues. V lost 2 bases to trimming and J lost 5 bases; unmatched junction nucleotides: 10. Germline V gives CDR1 SGHDN, CDR2 FVKESK. The CDR3 spells CASSQRTGSPQETQYF. The DNA for the CDR3 is TGTGCCAGCAGCCAACGGACAGGGTCCCCACAGGAGACCCAGTACTTC.

CDR3 loop: CAWSPGFHEQYF. CDR3 nucleotide sequence: TGTGCCTGGAGCCCGGGGTTCCACGAGCAGTACTTC. This sequence joins TRBV30 and TRBJ2-7; maybe TRBD2 (5 bases). CDR3 length equals 12 residues. The germline gives CDR1 GTSNPN, CDR2 SVGIG (reference sequence). The V gene lost 3 bases and the J gene lost 5 bases, with 11 bases spanning the gap.

This clone was picked up a small number of times. The chain has TRBV9 and TRBJ2-2; a weak D match, TRBD2 (6 bases). V lost 5 bases and J lost 4, with 15 bases in between. The germline V gene has CDR1 SGDLS and CDR2 YYNGEE. The CDR3 runs 15 residues. The CDR3 DNA is TGTGCCAGCAGTCGTGGTGCGGGGCCCACCGGGGAGCTGTTTTTT. Protein sequence: CASSRGAGPTGELFF.

The rearrangement uses TRBV30 and TRBJ1-1, with a possible D match to TRBD1 (6 bases). V gave up 3 bases and J gave up 1 base, with 9 bases separating them. Germline CDR1 reads GTSNPN; CDR2 reads SVGIG (reference sequence). The CDR3 is 13 amino acids. The CDR3 here is CAWSLGANTEAFF. CDR3 DNA sequence: TGTGCCTGGAGCCTGGGGGCGAACACTGAAGCTTTCTTT.

The CDR3 protein is CASSSGGGVGETQYF. The CDR3 DNA reads TGCGCCAGCAGCTCGGGGGGAGGGGTCGGCGAGACCCAGTACTTC. The chain has TRBV5-1 and TRBJ2-5, with 7 bases fitting TRBD2. The germline gives CDR1 SGHRS, CDR2 YFSETQ. The CDR3 consists of 15 residues. V trimming: 3 bases; J trimming: 5 bases; junction bases outside the gene matches: 10.

The chain carries TRBV6-2 or TRBV6-3 and TRBJ2-7; 10 nucleotides agree with TRBD2. The V and J ends lost 0 bases and 1 base, in that order; junction bases with no gene match: 3. Germline lookup yields CDR1 MNHEY and CDR2 SVGEGT. The CDR3 contains 16 residues. The CDR3 region is CASSYSLAGSSYEQYF. Here the CDR3 DNA reads TGTGCCAGCAGTTACTCACTAGCGGGGAGTTCCTACGAGCAGTACTTC.

This clone is termed medium-sized. The rearrangement joins TRBV30 to TRBJ1-2; D possibly corresponds to TRBD1 (6 bases). This CDR3 has 14 amino acids. Germline loops: CDR1 GTSNPN, CDR2 SVGIG (reference sequence). With 2 bases removed from V and 2 bases from J, the gap between germline ends came to 12 bases. CDR3 coding DNA: TGTGCCTGGAGTTTGTCAGGGGCCAACTATGGCTACACCTTC. It is translated as CAWSLSGANYGYTF.

This clone appeared a single time. Other DNA sequences of this sample code for an identical CDR3. The chain employs TRBV5-1 and TRBJ2-7; D is perhaps TRBD1 (7 bases). This CDR3 is 14 amino acids long. Trimming pared 4 bases from V and 0 bases from J, leaving 11 bases between. Germline V CDR1 and CDR2: SGHRS, YFSETQ. The CDR3 sequence: CASSPGDSSYEQYV. In nucleotides, the CDR3 is TGCGCCAGCAGCCCGGGGGACAGCTCCTACGAGCAGTACGTC.

The chain is built from TRBV5-1 and TRBJ2-7; 7 bases match TRBD1. The J segment lost 5 bases and the V segment lost 2 bases, leaving 4 bases of the junction unmatched. Germline loops: CDR1 SGHRS, CDR2 YFSETQ. The CDR3 covers 13 residues. DNA of the CDR3: TGCGCCAGCAGCTTTAACAGGGGCCACGAGCAGTACGTC. Residues: CASSFNRGHEQYV.

This clone appeared a few times. This sequence joins TRBV5-6 and TRBJ2-1; 9 bases line up with TRBD1. Germline CDR1 reads SGHDT; CDR2 reads YYEEEE. Trimming took 4 bases from V and 3 from J; bases not matched to a gene: 2. The CDR3 runs 14 residues. CDR3 residues: CASSTTGGYNEQFF. DNA of the CDR3: TGTGCCAGCAGCACGACAGGGGGCTACAATGAGCAGTTCTTC.

The J gene is TRBJ1-5, the V gene TRBV4-2, with a possible D match to TRBD1 (6 bases). This CDR3 spans 15 amino acids. CDR1 LGHNA and CDR2 YNFKEQ come from the germline V gene. V was cut by 7 bases and J by 1 base, with 14 bases left in between. CDR3: CASTRGQGSNQPQHF. The DNA of the CDR3 is TGTGCCAGCACCCGAGGGCAGGGGAGCAATCAGCCCCAGCATTTT.

The rearrangement joins TRBV12-2 to TRBJ2-7; the table's D call, TRBD2, was not checked against the DNA. TRBV12-2 is annotated as a pseudogene. The CDR3 has 14 residues. The CDR3 sequence is CASRHRRGYYEQYV. CDR3 DNA: TGTGCAAGTCGCCACAGGAGGGGTTACTACGAGCAGTACGTC.

V and J are TRBV6-5 and TRBJ2-1; D might be TRBD2 (6 bases). CDR1 and CDR2 (germline): MNHEY, SVGAGI. V was trimmed by 7 bases and J by 4 bases, leaving 17 bases between them. This CDR3 is 15 amino acids long. The CDR3: CASTSRDFRYNEQFF. The CDR3 DNA is TGTGCCAGCACTTCGAGGGACTTCCGATACAATGAGCAGTTCTTC.

V is TRBV19 and J is TRBJ1-2; D is unclear. The CDR3 is 14 amino acids. Trimming cost V 3 bases and J 1 base, with 9 bases left between them. CDR1 LNHDA and CDR2 SQIVND come from the germline V gene (reference sequence). CDR3 residues: CASSILGGNYGYTF. CDR3 sequence (DNA): TGTGCCAGTAGTATCTTGGGAGGTAACTATGGCTACACCTTC.

The chain uses TRBV5-1 and TRBJ1-1; unclear D gene. The V gene lost 1 base and the J gene lost 0 bases, with 7 bases spanning the gap. Per germline, CDR1 SGHRS and CDR2 YFSETQ. The CDR3 is made up of 14 amino acids. In DNA, the CDR3 is TGCGCCAGCAGCTTGCAGGTTATGAACACTGAAGCTTTCTTT. This gives the protein CASSLQVMNTEAFF.

The V gene is TRBV18, the J gene TRBJ1-2, with 10 bases identical to TRBD1. Germline loops: CDR1 KGHSH, CDR2 LQKENI. This CDR3 has 15 amino acids. Trimming took 4 bases from V and 5 from J; bases not matched to a gene: 7. The CDR3 sequence: CASSRRTGGLYGYTF. The CDR3 bases are TGTGCCAGCTCACGCAGGACAGGGGGATTGTATGGCTACACCTTC. Combining the CDR3 with reference TRBV18 and TRBJ1-2 gives the whole variable domain NAGVMQNPRHLVRRRGQEARLRCSPMKGHSHVYWYRQLPEEGLKFMVYLQKENIIDESGMPKERFSAEFPKEGPSILRIQQVVRGDSAAYFCASSRRTGGLYGYTFGSGTRLTVV.

The chain recombines TRBV11-2 with TRBJ2-3, with a weak D call TRBD1 (6 bases). The germline V and J ends were trimmed by 1 base and 4 bases, with 12 bases remaining between them. Germline lookup yields CDR1 SGHAT and CDR2 FQNNGV. This CDR3 is 15 amino acids long. CDR3 loop: CASSLVPDRSDTQYF. Here the CDR3 DNA reads TGTGCCAGCAGCTTAGTTCCGGACAGATCAGATACGCAGTATTTT.

This chain connects TRBV30 to TRBJ1-3; TRBD1 aligns across 9 bases. CDR3 length equals 16 residues. V trimming: 1 base; J trimming: 2 bases; junction bases outside the gene matches: 6. Looked up from germline, CDR1 is GTSNPN and CDR2 is SVGIG (reference sequence). The CDR3 sequence is CAWSGGQGSAGNTIYF. In DNA, the CDR3 is TGTGCCTGGAGTGGGGGACAGGGATCCGCTGGAAACACCATATATTTT.